This T cell receptor (beta chain) was found in a study of type 1 and type 2 diabetes patients. Notes on the study in general: Unmatched age and gender across groups might bias interpretation.

Genomic DNA was the PCR template. Amplification of the beta chain CDR3 used 30 forward and 13 reverse multiplex primers. Each CDR3 protein is one row after TCRdb ran MiXCR on the multiplex PCR reads. In the table there are around 300,000 distinct CDR3 sequences, over 45% of which are singletons. Anyone with other autoimmune disease or infection in the prior four weeks was excluded. Points on this clonotype: The antigen is unknown.

The germline V and J ends were trimmed by 6 bases and 1 base, with 10 bases remaining between them. The CDR3 sequence is 12 residues long. In germline, CDR1 is DFQATT, CDR2 SNEGSKA (reference sequence). The sample taken for sequencing was peripheral blood mononuclear cells (PBMCs). This sequence joins TRBV20-1 and TRBJ2-7; D is perhaps TRBD1 (5 bases). This sequence was found in a man younger than 35 with type 2 diabetes. The CDR3 sequence is CSATKGSYEQYF. CDR3 coding DNA: TGCAGTGCCACAAAGGGGTCCTACGAGCAGTACTTC.